This T cell receptor beta chain was documented in a study of CD8 T cells in ankylosing spondylitis. This clonotype was seen a handful of times. Its target is unknown. Study-wide findings and caveats: Fewer than ten highly homologous variants made up a TCR beta motif, and this motif appeared characteristic of ankylosing spondylitis blood.

Trimming stripped 5 bases from V and 5 bases from J, with 12 bases between. The CDR3 is 13 amino acids. Germline V lookup: CDR1 SNHLY, CDR2 FYNNEI. Quantitative 5'-RACE with molecular barcodes generated TCR beta libraries. TCRdb used MiXCR to reprocess the 5' RACE reads, holding one entry per CDR3 protein. The profile shows under 200,000 distinct CDR3 sequences, roughly 10% of them singletons. The sequence was collected from a female donor with ankylosing spondylitis or in good health (not recorded which). Sample: blood, either unsorted or a sorted T cell fraction (not recorded which). The V gene is TRBV2, the J gene TRBJ1-2; possibly TRBD1 for D (5 bases). Here the CDR3 reads CASSPGTSYGYTF. CDR3 sequence (DNA): TGTGCCAGCAGTCCCGGGACGTCTTATGGCTACACCTTC.